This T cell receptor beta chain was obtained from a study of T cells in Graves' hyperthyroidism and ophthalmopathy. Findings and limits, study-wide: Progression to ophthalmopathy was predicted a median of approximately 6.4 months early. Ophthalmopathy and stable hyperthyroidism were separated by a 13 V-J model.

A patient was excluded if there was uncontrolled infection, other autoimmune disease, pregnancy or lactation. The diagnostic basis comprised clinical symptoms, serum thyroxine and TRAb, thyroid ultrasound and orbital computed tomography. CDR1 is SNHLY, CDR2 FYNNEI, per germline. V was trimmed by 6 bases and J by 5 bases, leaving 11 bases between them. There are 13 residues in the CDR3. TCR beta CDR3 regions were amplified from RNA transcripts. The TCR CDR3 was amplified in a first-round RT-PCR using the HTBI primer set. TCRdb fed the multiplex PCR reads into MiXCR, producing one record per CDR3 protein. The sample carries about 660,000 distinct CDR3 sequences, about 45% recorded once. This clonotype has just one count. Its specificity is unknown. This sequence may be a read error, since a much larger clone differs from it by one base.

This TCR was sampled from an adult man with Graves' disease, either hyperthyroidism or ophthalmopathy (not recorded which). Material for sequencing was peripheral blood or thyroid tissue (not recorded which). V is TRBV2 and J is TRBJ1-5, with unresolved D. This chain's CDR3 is CASSAHRDQPQHF. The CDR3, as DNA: TGTGCCAGCAGCGCACACAGAGATCAGCCCCAGCATTTT.